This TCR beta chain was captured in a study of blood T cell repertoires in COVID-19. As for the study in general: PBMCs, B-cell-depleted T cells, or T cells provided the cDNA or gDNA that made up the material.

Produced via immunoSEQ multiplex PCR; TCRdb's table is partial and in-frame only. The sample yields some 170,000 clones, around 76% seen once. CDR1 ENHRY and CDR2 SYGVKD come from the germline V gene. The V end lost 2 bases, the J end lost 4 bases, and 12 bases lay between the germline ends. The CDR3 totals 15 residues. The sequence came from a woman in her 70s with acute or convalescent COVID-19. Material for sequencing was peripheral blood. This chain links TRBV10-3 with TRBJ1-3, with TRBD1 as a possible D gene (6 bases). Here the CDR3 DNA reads TGTGCCATCAGTGAGAGACCAGGGGCCGGAAACACCATATATTTT. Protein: CAISERPGAGNTIYF.